The text below deals with one TCR beta chain. Antigen specificity is unknown. This specimen comes from a study of T cell responses to AZD1222 COVID-19 vaccine. Study-level findings and limits: CD4 TCRs associated with vaccination spanned spike, dominating at 160-218 and 743-854. Baseline serostatus was positive in only a handful of AZD1222 recipients.

Germline lookup yields CDR1 MNHNS and CDR2 SASEGT. Trimming cost V 3 bases and J 0 bases; bases outside gene matches: 4. CDR3 length: 15 residues. Here immunoSEQ multiplex PCR was the method, and the copy in TCRdb shows in-frame clones only, minus some. The repertoire holds nearly 200,000 clones, with approximately 93% as singletons. The input for sequencing was peripheral blood, taken 28 days after the second AZD1222 dose. The TCR comes from an adult who received the AZD1222 COVID-19 vaccine. This sequence joins TRBV6-1 and TRBJ1-1; TRBD1 matches 7 bases. CDR3: CASSDPGQMNTEAFF. DNA for the CDR3: TGTGCCAGCAGTGACCCGGGACAGATGAACACTGAAGCTTTCTTT.